Listed below are T cell receptor beta chains from one sample, sequenced in a study of blood T cell repertoires in COVID-19. TCRdb's copy holds only in-frame clones and misses some; the assay was immunoSEQ multiplex PCR. In the table there are over 85,000 clones, under 75% of which are singletons. Specimen: peripheral blood. Receptor source: a woman aged 55 to 70 with acute or convalescent COVID-19. Both conserved end residues are part of each CDR3. The D gene is left open where the match is weak. A clone size is listed for some rows: how often the clone was seen (once, few, many), or a class if it is expanded.

D,V,size,J,CDR3,DNA
.,TRBV4-2,.,TRBJ1-5,CASSQVNNNQPQHF,TGTGCCAGCAGCCAAGTTAACAACAATCAGCCCCAGCATTTT
TRBD1,TRBV19,few,TRBJ1-6,CASSAPGQANSPLHF,TGTGCCAGTAGTGCACCGGGACAGGCCAATTCACCCCTCCACTTT
TRBD1,TRBV28,.,TRBJ2-7,CASSSLGQGVWFPYEQYF,TGTGCCAGCAGTTCTCTCGGACAGGGGGTATGGTTTCCCTACGAGCAGTACTTC
TRBD2,TRBV7-9,.,TRBJ2-7,CASSLALAGINEQYF,TGTGCCAGCAGCTTAGCACTAGCGGGGATCAACGAGCAGTACTTC
.,TRBV15,once,TRBJ1-1,CATSRRGGNTEAFF,TGTGCCACCAGCAGGCGAGGGGGAAACACTGAAGCTTTCTTT
TRBD2,TRBV10-3,few,TRBJ2-7,CAISQSGGNYEQYF,TGTGCCATCAGTCAGAGCGGGGGGAACTACGAGCAGTACTTC
.,TRBV5-5,.,TRBJ1-1,CASSLMMGGNTEAFF,TGTGCCAGCAGCTTGATGATGGGGGGGAACACTGAAGCTTTCTTT
TRBD1,TRBV19,few,TRBJ2-7,CASRPGQGQIGEQYF,TGTGCCAGTAGACCGGGACAGGGACAGATCGGCGAGCAGTACTTC
.,TRBV29-1,once,TRBJ1-5,CSVMSHSNQPQHF,TGCAGCGTTATGAGTCATAGCAATCAGCCCCAGCATTTT
.,TRBV11-1,.,TRBJ1-1,CASGAVNTEAFF,TGTGCCAGTGGGGCGGTGAACACTGAAGCTTTCTTT
.,TRBV7-2,few,TRBJ1-1,CASRHRIRGLMNTEAFF,TGTGCCAGCAGACACAGGATAAGGGGACTCATGAACACTGAAGCTTTCTTT
TRBD2,TRBV7-2,.,TRBJ2-5,CASSLDLAGGPQTQYF,TGTGCCAGCAGCTTAGACCTAGCGGGGGGGCCGCAGACCCAGTACTTC